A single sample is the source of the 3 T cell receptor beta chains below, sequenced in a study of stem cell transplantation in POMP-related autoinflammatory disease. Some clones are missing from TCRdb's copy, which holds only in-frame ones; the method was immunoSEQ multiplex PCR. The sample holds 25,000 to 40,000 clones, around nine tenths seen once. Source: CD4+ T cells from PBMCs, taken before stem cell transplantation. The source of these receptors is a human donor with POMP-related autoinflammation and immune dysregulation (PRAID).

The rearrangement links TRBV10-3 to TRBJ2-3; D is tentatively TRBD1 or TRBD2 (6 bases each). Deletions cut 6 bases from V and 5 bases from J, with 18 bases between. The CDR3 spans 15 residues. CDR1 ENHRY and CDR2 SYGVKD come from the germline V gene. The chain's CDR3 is CAIRPRPGAGDTQYF. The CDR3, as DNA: TGTGCCATCAGGCCGCGGCCGGGGGCGGGAGATACGCAGTATTTT.

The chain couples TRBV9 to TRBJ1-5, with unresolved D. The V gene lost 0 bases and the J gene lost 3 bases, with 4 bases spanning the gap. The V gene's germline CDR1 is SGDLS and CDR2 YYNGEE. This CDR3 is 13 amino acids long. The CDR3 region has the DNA TGTGCCAGCAGCGTAGCCGTCAATCAGCCCCAGCATTTT. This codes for CASSVAVNQPQHF.

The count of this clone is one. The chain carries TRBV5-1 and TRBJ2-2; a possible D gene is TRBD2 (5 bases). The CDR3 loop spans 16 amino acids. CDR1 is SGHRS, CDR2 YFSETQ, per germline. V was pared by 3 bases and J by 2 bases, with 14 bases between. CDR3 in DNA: TGCGCCAGCAGCTCCGGGGATGCCTTTAACACCGGGGAGCTGTTTTTT. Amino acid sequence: CASSSGDAFNTGELFF. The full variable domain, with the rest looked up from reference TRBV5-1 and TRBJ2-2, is KAGVTQTPRYLIKTRGQQVTLSCSPISGHRSVSWYQQTPGQGLQFLFEYFSETQRNKGNFPGRFSGRQFSNSRSEMNVSTLELGDSALYLCASSSGDAFNTGELFFGEGSRLTVL.